The 20 T cell receptor beta chains below were found in one sample sequenced in a study of response to subunit inactivated influenza vaccine. TCRdb called the RT-PCR reads again in MiXCR, with one record for every CDR3 protein. This sample has 700,000 to 900,000 distinct CDR3 sequences; 21% occur once, and the top ten carry around 9.6%. Sequenced here: PBMCs from blood, sampled about 5 days after vaccination. The receptors stem from a man aged 45-60 years who received an inactivated influenza vaccine.

This clonotype has just a few counts. The chain has TRBV12-3 or TRBV12-4 and TRBJ2-7; TRBD2 agrees at 7 bases. The CDR3 contains 15 residues. V was clipped by 2 bases and J by 3 bases; unmatched bases: 7. In nucleotides, the CDR3 is TGTGCCAGCAGTTTACAGGCGGGGGAATTCTACGAGCAGTACTTC. It translates to CASSLQAGEFYEQYF.

The rearrangement uses TRBV10-1 and TRBJ2-3; TRBD2 agrees at 10 bases. The germline CDR1 and CDR2 sequences are WNHNN and SYGVQD (reference sequence). This CDR3 spans 14 amino acids. Unmatched junction bases numbered 7, after V lost 7 bases and J lost 6 bases. CDR3 region: CASNNGGLADTQYF. CDR3 in DNA: TGCGCCAGCAACAACGGGGGACTAGCGGATACGCAGTATTTT.

The table lists this clonotype with many counts. The chain links TRBV12-3 or TRBV12-4 to TRBJ1-5; D might be TRBD1 (5 bases). Trimming left V 7 bases short and J 5 bases short, with 15 bases between. This CDR3 spans 14 amino acids. The CDR3 DNA follows: TGTGCCAGCACCCTGGGGACGGGATATCAGCCCCAGCATTTT. As protein: CASTLGTGYQPQHF.

This clonotype was counted only a few times. This chain connects TRBV4-2 to TRBJ2-7; D is unresolved. The CDR3 consists of 13 residues. Germline V gene data show CDR1 as LGHNA and CDR2 as YNFKEQ. The ends were cut back, 4 bases at V and 5 bases at J, with 12 bases in the middle. CDR3 nucleotides: TGTGCCAGCAGCCCTAAGGATACGGACGAGCAGTACTTC. As protein: CASSPKDTDEQYF.

The chain is built from TRBV3-1 and TRBJ1-5; a weak D match, TRBD1 (5 bases). This CDR3 region has 15 residues. Trimming took off 3 bases at V and 2 bases at J, with 11 bases between the two ends. Germline assignment: CDR1 LGHDT and CDR2 YNNKEL (reference sequence). DNA of the CDR3: TGTGCCAGCAGCCAGGGCAGGGAGGGCAATCAGCCCCAGCATTTT. This sequence encodes CASSQGREGNQPQHF. The full variable domain, its missing parts supplied by reference TRBV3-1 and TRBJ1-5, is DTAVSQTPKYLVTQMGNDKSIKCEQNLGHDTMYWYKQDSKKFLKIMFSYNNKELIINETVPNRFSPKSPDKAHLNLHINSLELGDSAVYFCASSQGREGNQPQHFGDGTRLSIL.

J is TRBJ2-7 and V is TRBV12-3 or TRBV12-4; TRBD1 matches at 10 bases. The CDR3 is 15 amino acids. Trimming took 1 base from V and 3 from J; bases not matched to a gene: 3. For the CDR3, the DNA is TGTGCCAGCAGTTTAGGGACAGGGGGTAACTACGAGCAGTACTTC. Translation: CASSLGTGGNYEQYF.

This clonotype was detected ten times or more. The chain joins TRBV5-4 to TRBJ2-3, with D unclear. This CDR3 has 15 amino acids. Germline assignment: CDR1 SGHNT and CDR2 YYREEE (reference sequence). The V end lost 0 bases, the J end lost 1 base, and 9 bases lay between the germline ends. DNA of the CDR3: TGTGCCAGCAGCTTGGAATACTCCGGCACAGATACGCAGTATTTT. This gives the protein CASSLEYSGTDTQYF.

The sample holds a few counts of this clonotype. The genes are TRBV12-3 or TRBV12-4 and TRBJ2-7, with unresolved D. This CDR3 is 11 amino acids long. V was pared by 5 bases and J by 3 bases, with 5 bases between. The CDR3 loop is CASSTVYEQYF. CDR3 sequence (DNA): TGTGCCAGCAGTACGGTCTACGAGCAGTACTTC.

This clonotype has only a few counts. In nucleotides, the CDR3 is TGTGCCTGGAGTGGAGGCAGGGATACGGACATTCAGTACTTC. This gives the protein CAWSGGRDTDIQYF. This chain links TRBV30 with TRBJ2-4, with D possibly matching TRBD1 (5 bases). Germline CDR1 GTSNPN, CDR2 SVGIG (reference sequence). This CDR3 contains 14 residues. V gave up 1 base and J gave up 8 bases, with 15 bases separating them.

In its sample, this clonotype was seen many times. J is TRBJ2-1 and V is TRBV12-3 or TRBV12-4; 14 bases map to TRBD2. The trim removed 3 bases at V and 11 bases at J, leaving 6 bases unmatched. The CDR3 has 15 amino acids. The CDR3 here is CASSFATSGGAKQFF. DNA for the CDR3: TGTGCCAGCAGTTTCGCGACTAGCGGGGGGGCCAAGCAGTTCTTC.

This clonotype was seen only a few times. This chain joins TRBV7-2 and TRBJ1-3, with D maybe TRBD1 (5 bases). The V end was cut by 6 bases, the J end by 1 base, with 13 bases between. The CDR3 sequence is 15 residues long. Germline V CDR1 and CDR2: SGHTA, FQGNSA. The DNA of the CDR3 is TGTGCCAGCAGAGGACCAGGGTTTTCTGGAAACACCATATATTTT. It is translated as CASRGPGFSGNTIYF. The variable domain in full, completed from reference TRBV7-2 and TRBJ1-3, reads GAGVSQSPSNKVTEKGKDVELRCDPISGHTALYWYRQSLGQGLEFLIYFQGNSAPDKSGLPSDRFSAERTGGSVSTLTIQRTQQEDSAVYLCASRGPGFSGNTIYFGEGSWLTVV.

The V gene is TRBV29-1, the J gene TRBJ2-7, with a tentative D call TRBD1 (5 bases). CDR1 is SQVTM, CDR2 ANQGSEA, per germline. V shed 0 bases and J shed 4 bases, with 13 bases lying between them. CDR3 length: 14 amino acids. The CDR3: CSVEDPPRDYEQYF. The CDR3 coding sequence is TGCAGCGTTGAAGATCCCCCCAGGGATTACGAGCAGTACTTC.

V and J are TRBV6-1 and TRBJ2-1; possibly TRBD1 for D (5 bases). The CDR3 has 14 amino acids. V gave up 6 bases and J gave up 3 bases, with 12 bases separating them. The germline gives CDR1 MNHNS, CDR2 SASEGT. The CDR3 region is CASRDVGHYNEQFF. In DNA form, the CDR3 reads TGTGCCAGCAGGGACGTTGGACACTACAATGAGCAGTTCTTC.

This clonotype was picked up many times. This sequence joins TRBV12-3 or TRBV12-4 and TRBJ1-1; D is ambiguous. CDR3 length equals 14 residues. Trimming left V 7 bases short and J 3 bases short, with 15 bases between. CDR3 protein: CASKTSTPYTEAFF. CDR3 nucleotides: TGTGCCAGCAAAACTTCGACACCCTACACTGAAGCTTTCTTT.

Only a few counts were recorded for this clonotype. The rearrangement joins TRBV28 to TRBJ2-5, with D perhaps matching TRBD2 (6 bases). V was cut by 5 bases and J by 3 bases, with 16 bases left in between. Looked up from germline, CDR1 is MDHEN and CDR2 is SYDVKM. This CDR3 has 15 residues. The CDR3 DNA reads as TGTGCCAGCAGTCCGCTGACTAGACCAGAAGAGACCCAGTACTTC. Its translation: CASSPLTRPEETQYF.

The J gene is TRBJ2-3, the V gene TRBV6-2 or TRBV6-3; 8 bases agree with TRBD2. The CDR3 spans 16 residues. The trim removed 6 bases at V and 4 bases at J, leaving 12 bases unmatched. Per the germline V gene, CDR1 is MNHEY and CDR2 is SVGEGT. The CDR3 DNA reads as TGTGCCAGCAGAACGAAAGCGGGAGCGGCGGCAGATACGCAGTATTTT. It encodes CASRTKAGAAADTQYF.

This clonotype was counted between two and nine times. Here the CDR3 reads CASSLDREIQETQYF. CDR3 DNA sequence: TGTGCCAGCAGCTTAGACAGGGAAATACAAGAGACCCAGTACTTC. The chain recombines TRBV7-9 with TRBJ2-5; tentative D call: TRBD1 (6 bases). The germline V gene has CDR1 SEHNR and CDR2 FQNEAQ (reference sequence). The CDR3 spans 15 residues. V was clipped by 1 base and J by 2 bases, with 11 bases between them.

The sample holds one count of this clonotype. The chain uses TRBV28 and TRBJ2-5; D remains ambiguous. Trimming pared 4 bases from V and 5 bases from J, leaving 14 bases between. This CDR3 has 14 residues. The germline V gene encodes CDR1 MDHEN and CDR2 SYDVKM. In nucleotides, the CDR3 is TGTGCCAGCAGTTCCCCGGTTGGCCGGGAGACCCAGTACTTC. Translation: CASSSPVGRETQYF.

This clonotype was recorded at least ten times. The chain employs TRBV5-5 and TRBJ2-5, with 10 nucleotides matching TRBD2. In germline, CDR1 is SGHKS, CDR2 YYEKEE (reference sequence). This CDR3 has 16 amino acids. V shed 4 bases and J 1 base; nucleotides not matched to a gene: 7. The CDR3 nucleotides are TGTGCCAGCAGCGGGTTCCTAGCGGGAGTCCAAGAGACCCAGTACTTC. Translation gives CASSGFLAGVQETQYF.

The chain links TRBV6-1 to TRBJ2-1; TRBD2 is a possible D gene (6 bases). Germline CDR1 MNHNS, CDR2 SASEGT. This CDR3 is built from 15 residues. V gave up 6 bases and J gave up 2 bases, with 14 bases separating them. The CDR3 region has the DNA TGTGCCAGCAGGGTGGAGCGGGTAACCTACAATGAGCAGTTCTTC. Encoded protein: CASRVERVTYNEQFF.